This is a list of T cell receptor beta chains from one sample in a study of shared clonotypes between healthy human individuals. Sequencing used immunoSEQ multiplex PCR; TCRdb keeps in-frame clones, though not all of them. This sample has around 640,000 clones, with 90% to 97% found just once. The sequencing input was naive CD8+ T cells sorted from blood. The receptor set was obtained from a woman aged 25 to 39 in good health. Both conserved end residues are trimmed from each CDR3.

ASSGLGFNQPQH,TRBJ1-5,TRBV2
ASSLEWGPERTDTQY,TRBJ2-3,TRBV7-2
ASAGTMGDYGYT,TRBJ1-2,TRBV6-5
ASSEPDREGGNQPQH,TRBJ1-5,TRBV2
ASSPLAGGSYEQY,TRBJ2-7,TRBV6-5
ASSPQGNTIY,TRBJ1-3,TRBV2
SVPGDTEAF,TRBJ1-1,TRBV29-1
ASSLAGPTDTQY,TRBJ2-3,TRBV11-1
ASSHTGGRSPLH,TRBJ1-6,TRBV4-1
ASSPGQGVETQY,TRBJ2-5,TRBV6-5
ASAGTVYGYT,TRBJ1-2,TRBV19
ASSGQGIHQPQH,TRBJ1-5,TRBV27
ASSLRDVHYEQY,TRBJ2-7,TRBV28
ASSLGLNYEQY,TRBJ2-7,TRBV13
ASSEAGQGRGYT,TRBJ1-2,TRBV10-2
ASSTPGYIQY,TRBJ2-4,TRBV28
AAGEGASPLH,TRBJ1-6,TRBV27
ASSVWTESGYT,TRBJ1-2,TRBV2
ASSSRHHEQY,TRBJ2-7,TRBV7-9
ASSWGGGYEQY,TRBJ2-7,TRBV6-5
ASRDYSGGYEQY,TRBJ2-7,TRBV19
ASSQDAGGEAF,TRBJ1-1,TRBV4-1
ASSRLSGQISGANVLT,TRBJ2-6,TRBV5-1
ASSQEFTSSYEQY,TRBJ2-7,TRBV4-2
ASSREEPF,TRBJ2-1,TRBV28
ASRPGLGNEQF,TRBJ2-1,TRBV27
ASTGLAGLDWQY,TRBJ2-3,TRBV23-1
ASSSGQGSAETQY,TRBJ2-5,TRBV27
ASSLLAGGMGTQY,TRBJ2-5,TRBV28
ASGEQYGYT,TRBJ1-2,TRBV2
ASSLGSHEQY,-,TRBV27
ASSIRTSVDEQF,TRBJ2-1,TRBV19
ASSAGGYDGYT,TRBJ1-2,TRBV9
ASSTTREQF,TRBJ2-1,TRBV7-9
SVEDPAGNNEQF,TRBJ2-1,TRBV29-1
ASSGSDRGQSYEQY,TRBJ2-7,TRBV9
ATEPGDGSYEQY,-,TRBV19
ASSQASGPRRAGELF,TRBJ2-2,TRBV4-1
ASSDGQGGPYEQY,TRBJ2-7,TRBV5-5
ASSPRASNNEQF,TRBJ2-1,TRBV7-9
SAQWGDEQY,TRBJ2-7,TRBV20-1
ARAQAEFHEQY,TRBJ2-7,TRBV2
ASEGLPYNEQF,TRBJ2-1,TRBV7-9
ATSGTGQETQY,TRBJ2-5,TRBV27